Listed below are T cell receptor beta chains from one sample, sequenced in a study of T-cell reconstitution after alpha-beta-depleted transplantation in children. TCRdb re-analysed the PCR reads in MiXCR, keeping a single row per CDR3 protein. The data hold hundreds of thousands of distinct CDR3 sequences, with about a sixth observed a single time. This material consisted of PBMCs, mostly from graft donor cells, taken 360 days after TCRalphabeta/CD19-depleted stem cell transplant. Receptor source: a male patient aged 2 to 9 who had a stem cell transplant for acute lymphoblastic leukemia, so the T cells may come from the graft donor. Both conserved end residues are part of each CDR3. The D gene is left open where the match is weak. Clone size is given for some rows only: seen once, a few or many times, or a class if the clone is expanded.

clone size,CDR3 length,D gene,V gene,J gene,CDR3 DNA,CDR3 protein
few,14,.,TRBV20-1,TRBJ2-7,TGCAGTGCTAGTGGGTGGGGGGCAGACTACGAGCAGTACTTC,CSASGWGADYEQYF
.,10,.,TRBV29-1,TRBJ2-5,TGCAGCGTTGTTCTGGAGACCCAGTACTTC,CSVVLETQYF
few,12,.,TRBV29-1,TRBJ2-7,TGCAGCGTGAAACAGGGTGCCTACGAGCAGTACTTC,CSVKQGAYEQYF
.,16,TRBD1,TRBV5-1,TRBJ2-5,TGCGCCAGCAGCCCTAGAGCGACAGGGCAGCAAGAGACCCAGTACTTC,CASSPRATGQQETQYF
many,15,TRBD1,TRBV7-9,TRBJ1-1,TGTGCCAGCAGCTTTCCTCAGGGGGTTGGCACTGAAGCTTTCTTT,CASSFPQGVGTEAFF
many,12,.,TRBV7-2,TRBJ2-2,TGTGCCAGCAGCCACAGTCCCGGGGAGCTGTTTTTT,CASSHSPGELFF
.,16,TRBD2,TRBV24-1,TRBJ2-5,TGTGCCACCAGTGATCCCCACACTAGCGGCCAAGAGACCCAGTACTTC,CATSDPHTSGQETQYF
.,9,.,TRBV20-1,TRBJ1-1,TGCAGTGTTGAGACTGAAGCTTTCTTT,CSVETEAFF
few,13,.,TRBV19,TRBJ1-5,TGTGCCAGTAGAGGACAGCTCCATCAGCCCCAGCATTTT,CASRGQLHQPQHF
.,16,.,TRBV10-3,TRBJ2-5,TGTGCCATCAGTGAGAGCGCGGGGTCATACCCAGAGACCCAGTACTTC,CAISESAGSYPETQYF
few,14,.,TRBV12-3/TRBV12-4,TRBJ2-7,TGTGCCAGCAGTGCGGCCGCCGCAGGGAAGGAGCAGTACTTC,CASSAAAAGKEQYF
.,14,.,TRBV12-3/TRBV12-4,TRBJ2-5,TGTGCCAGCTCTACGCACCGGGAGAAGGGTGTCCAGTACTTC,CASSTHREKGVQYF
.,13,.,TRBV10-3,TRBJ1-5,TGTGCCATCCGAGACCACTTGGGAGAGCCCCAGCATTTT,CAIRDHLGEPQHF
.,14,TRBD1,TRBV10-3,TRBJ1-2,TGTGCCATCAGGGGGCAGGGGGGCGACTATGGCTACACCTTC,CAIRGQGGDYGYTF
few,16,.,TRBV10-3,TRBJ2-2,TGTGCCATCAAAGGCGGTACAGGGATGGACACCGGGGAGCTGTTTTTT,CAIKGGTGMDTGELFF
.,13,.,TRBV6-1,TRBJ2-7,TGTGCCAGCAGTGAAGACCTAGGACAGAAGCAGTACTTC,CASSEDLGQKQYF
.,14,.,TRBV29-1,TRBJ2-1,TGCAGCGTTGATGGCCCGGCCTCCTACAATGAGCAGTTCTTC,CSVDGPASYNEQFF
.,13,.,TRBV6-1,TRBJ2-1,TGTGCCAGCACCATAGCGCGGGGCAATGAGCAGTTCTTC,CASTIARGNEQFF
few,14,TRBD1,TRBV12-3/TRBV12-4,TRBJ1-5,TGTGCCAGCAGTTGGGGACAGAACAATCAGCCCCAGCATTTT,CASSWGQNNQPQHF
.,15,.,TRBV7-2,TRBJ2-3,TGTGCCAGCAGCCCCCTGGTGCGTAGCACAGATACGCAGTATTTT,CASSPLVRSTDTQYF
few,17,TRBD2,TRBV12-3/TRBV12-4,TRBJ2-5,TGTGCCAGCAGTTCAAGACTAGCGGGGACGTGGGGGGAGACCCAGTACTTC,CASSSRLAGTWGETQYF
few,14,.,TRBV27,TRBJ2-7,TGTGCCAGCAGTTTGGACGGGACCACCTACGAGCAGTACTTC,CASSLDGTTYEQYF
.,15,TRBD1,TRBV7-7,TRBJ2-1,TGTGCCAGCAGCGGAGGGACAGGGAGTGGAAATGAGCAGTTCTTC,CASSGGTGSGNEQFF
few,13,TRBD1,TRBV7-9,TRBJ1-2,TGTGCCAGCAGCTCGACAGGGGTTGGTGGCTACACCTTC,CASSSTGVGGYTF
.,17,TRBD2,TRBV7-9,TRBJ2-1,TGTGCCAGCAGCCCAACGGCTCCGGGACTAGCGGGGGTTGAGCAGTTCTTC,CASSPTAPGLAGVEQFF
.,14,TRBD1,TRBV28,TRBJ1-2,TGTGCCAGCAGTTGGGGGACAGGGCTTTATGGCTACACCTTC,CASSWGTGLYGYTF
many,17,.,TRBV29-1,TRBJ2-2,TGCAGCGTTGAAGTGGATTGGTCGGGGAGTTACACCGGGGAGCTGTTTTTT,CSVEVDWSGSYTGELFF
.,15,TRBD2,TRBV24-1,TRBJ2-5,TGTGCCACCAGTGATTCGGGGAGGGGTGGAGAGACCCAGTACTTC,CATSDSGRGGETQYF
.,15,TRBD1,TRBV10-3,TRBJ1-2,TGTGCCATCAGTGAGAAGACAGGGTCTAACTATGGCTACACCTTC,CAISEKTGSNYGYTF
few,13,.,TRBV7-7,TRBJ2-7,TGTGCCAGCAGCTTAGAGGGCCAAAACGAGCAGTACTTC,CASSLEGQNEQYF
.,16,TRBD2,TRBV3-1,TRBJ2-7,TGTGCCAGCAGCCAAGATCCACTAGCGGGGAACTACGAGCAGTACTTC,CASSQDPLAGNYEQYF
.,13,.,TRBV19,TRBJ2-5,TGTGCCAGTAGTATCCTCGTTCAAGAGACCCAGTACTTC,CASSILVQETQYF
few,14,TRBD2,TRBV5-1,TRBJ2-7,TGCGCCAGCAGCTTGGGCGGGAGAACCTACGAGCAGTACTTC,CASSLGGRTYEQYF
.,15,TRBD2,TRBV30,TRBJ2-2,TGTGCCTGGAGTTGGGGGGGTACTAACACCGGGGAGCTGTTTTTT,CAWSWGGTNTGELFF
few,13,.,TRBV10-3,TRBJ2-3,TGTGCCATCAGTGGGAAGGGGGGAGATACGCAGTATTTT,CAISGKGGDTQYF
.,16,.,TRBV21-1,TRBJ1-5,TGTGCCAACAGCAAGGGACAGATACTTAGCAATCAGCCCCAGCATTTT,CANSKGQILSNQPQHF
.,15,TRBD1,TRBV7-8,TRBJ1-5,TGTGCCAGCAGCTTAGGGACAGGGGGCTATCAGCCCCAGCATTTT,CASSLGTGGYQPQHF
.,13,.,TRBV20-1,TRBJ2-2,TGCAGTGGAGAAATAGGGAACACCGGGGAGCTGTTTTTT,CSGEIGNTGELFF
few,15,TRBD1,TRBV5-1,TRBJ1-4,TGCGCCAGCAGCATCAGGGGGGCGCCTAATGAAAAACTGTTTTTT,CASSIRGAPNEKLFF
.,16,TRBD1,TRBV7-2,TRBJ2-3,TGTGCCAGCAGCCCCCCGACAGGGATGATCACAGATACGCAGTATTTT,CASSPPTGMITDTQYF
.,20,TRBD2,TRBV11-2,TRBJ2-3,TGTGCCAGCAGCCCTCGGGGGCTAGCGGGGATCCAGCGTGTCACAGATACGCAGTATTTT,CASSPRGLAGIQRVTDTQYF
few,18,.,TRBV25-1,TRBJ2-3,TGTGCCAGCAGTGCCTTAGCGGCCCCGGCGGGTAGCACAGATACGCAGTATTTT,CASSALAAPAGSTDTQYF
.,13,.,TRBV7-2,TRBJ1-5,TGTGCCAGCAGGTTGGACGGCAATCAGCCCCAGCGTTTT,CASRLDGNQPQRF
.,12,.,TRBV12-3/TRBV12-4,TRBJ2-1,TGTGCCAGCAGTCAAAGGGCCAATGAGCAGTTCTTC,CASSQRANEQFF
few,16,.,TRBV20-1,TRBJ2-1,TGCAGTGCTAGAGTCTCCTCTAGCAGCTCCTACAATGAGCAGTTCTTC,CSARVSSSSSYNEQFF
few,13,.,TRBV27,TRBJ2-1,TGTGCCAGCAGTTTACACGCCTACAATGAGCAGTTCTTC,CASSLHAYNEQFF
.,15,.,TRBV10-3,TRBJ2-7,TGTGCCATCAGTGATTCGACCCAGGTGGCCTACGAGCAGTACTTC,CAISDSTQVAYEQYF
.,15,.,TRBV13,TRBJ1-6,TGTGCCAGCAGCTTAGAGCATGCCGAAAGTTCACCCCTCCACTTT,CASSLEHAESSPLHF
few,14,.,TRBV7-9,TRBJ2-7,TGTGCCAGCAGCTTAGTGACGGGAGTCAGAGAGCAGTACTTC,CASSLVTGVREQYF
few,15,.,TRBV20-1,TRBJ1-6,TGCAGTGCCCTCACAGGGTCCGATTATAATTCACCCCTCCACTTT,CSALTGSDYNSPLHF
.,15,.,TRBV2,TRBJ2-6,TGTGCCAGCAGTGGGCAGGGCCCTGGGGCCAACGTCCTGACTTTC,CASSGQGPGANVLTF
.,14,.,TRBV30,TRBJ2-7,TGTGCCTGGAGTGGGGGGGGCAACGTTTACGAGCAGTACTTC,CAWSGGGNVYEQYF
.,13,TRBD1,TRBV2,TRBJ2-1,TGTGCCAGCCCGGGGACAGAGGACAATGAGCAGTTCTTC,CASPGTEDNEQFF
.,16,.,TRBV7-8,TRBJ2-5,TGTGCCAGCAGCCCCATGGCCGCGGGGGCAGGAGAGACCCAGTACTTC,CASSPMAAGAGETQYF
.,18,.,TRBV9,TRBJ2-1,TGTGCCAGCAGCGTAAACAGACAGGCCCCGAGCTCCTACAATGAGCAGTTCTTC,CASSVNRQAPSSYNEQFF
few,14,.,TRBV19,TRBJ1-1,TGTGCCAGTAGTATGTGGGGAATGAACACTGAAGCTTTCTTT,CASSMWGMNTEAFF
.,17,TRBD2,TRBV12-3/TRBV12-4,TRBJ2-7,TGTGCCAGCAGTTCCCCCGACGGAGCGGGGGCCTCCTACGAGCAGTACTTC,CASSSPDGAGASYEQYF
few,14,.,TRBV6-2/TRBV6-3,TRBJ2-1,TGTGCCAGCAGTTCGGCCTTGGAGTACAATGAGCAGTTCTTC,CASSSALEYNEQFF
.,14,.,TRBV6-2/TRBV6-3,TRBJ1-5,TGTGCCAGCAGTTTTAGACTTGGCAATCAGCCCCAGCATTTT,CASSFRLGNQPQHF